The entry below gives a single TCR beta chain sequence along with its context. The record originates from a study of blood T cell repertoires in COVID-19. Study-level background: Acute and convalescent COVID-19 samples came from the United States, Italy and Spain. PBMCs, B-cell-depleted T cells, or T cells were the source of the cDNA or gDNA that made up the material.

CDR1 SQVTM and CDR2 ANQGSEA come from the germline V gene. The CDR3 length is 14 residues. Trimming cost V 6 bases and J 6 bases, with 20 bases left between them. Per the study methods: Nucleated cell number was recorded as an estimate derived from reference gene primer amplification. Produced via immunoSEQ multiplex PCR; TCRdb's table is partial and in-frame only. That table furnishes V, J and clone size, whereas the DNA furnished D and trimming. The sample lists 650,000 to 800,000 clones; more than 80% were seen once. This receptor was identified in a woman aged 18 to 35 with acute or convalescent COVID-19. The chain recombines TRBV29-1 with TRBJ1-2; D might be TRBD1 (6 bases). The sequenced sample was peripheral blood. In DNA form, the CDR3 reads TGCAGCGTCTACTCCCCGGGAGGGGGACATGGCTACACCTTC. Protein product: CSVYSPGGGHGYTF. The full variable domain, completed using reference TRBV29-1 and TRBJ1-2, is SAVISQKPSRDICQRGTSLTIQCQVDSQVTMMFWYRQQPGQSLTLIATANQGSEATYESGFVIDKFPISRPNLTFSTLTVSNMSPEDSSIYLCSVYSPGGGHGYTFGSGTRLTVV.